The T cell receptor beta chain under discussion was sequenced for a study of T cell responses to AZD1222 COVID-19 vaccine. Data came from immunoSEQ multiplex PCR; TCRdb stores just in-frame clones and leaves some out. The data contain about 130,000 clones, around 84% of them singletons. Germline V gene sequence: CDR1 SEHNR, CDR2 FQNEAQ (reference sequence). Between the trimmed V and J ends, which lost 5 bases and 8 bases, there was a span of 7 bases. This CDR3 has 12 amino acids. The input for sequencing was peripheral blood, taken on day 0 of AZD1222 vaccination. The chain joins TRBV7-9 to TRBJ1-6; D gene ambiguous. The sequence was collected from an adult in good health. The CDR3 loop is CASSLEYSPLHF. As DNA, the CDR3 is TGTGCCAGCAGCCTAGAGTATTCACCCCTCCACTTT.